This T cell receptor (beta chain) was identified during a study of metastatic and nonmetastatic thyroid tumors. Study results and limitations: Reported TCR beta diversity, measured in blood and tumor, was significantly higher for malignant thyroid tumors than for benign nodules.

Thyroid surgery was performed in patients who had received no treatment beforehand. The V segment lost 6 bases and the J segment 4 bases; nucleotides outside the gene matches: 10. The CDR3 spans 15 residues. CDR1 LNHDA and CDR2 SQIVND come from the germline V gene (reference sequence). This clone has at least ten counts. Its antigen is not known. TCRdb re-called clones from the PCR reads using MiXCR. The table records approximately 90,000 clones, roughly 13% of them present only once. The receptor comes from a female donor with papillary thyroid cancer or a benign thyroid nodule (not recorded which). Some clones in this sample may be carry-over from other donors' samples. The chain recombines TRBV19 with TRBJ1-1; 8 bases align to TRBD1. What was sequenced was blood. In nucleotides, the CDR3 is TGTGCCAGTAGACCCAAAGCTACAGGGGGCACTGAAGCTTTCTTT. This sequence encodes CASRPKATGGTEAFF.